The following is a T cell receptor (beta chain) sequence with its context. This record belongs to a study of blood T cell repertoires in COVID-19. About the research overall: COVID-19 samples, acute and convalescent, were from the United States, Italy and Spain. From T cells, B-cell-depleted T cells, or PBMCs came the material, which was cDNA or gDNA.

Seattle researchers signed up patients amid active infection and tracked them longitudinally. Using immunoSEQ multiplex PCR, the repertoire was profiled, and TCRdb retains in-frame clones only, with some absent. The sample consists of 200,000 to 250,000 clones, around 86% of them appearing once. The V and J ends lost 4 bases and 6 bases respectively, with 13 bases between them. Germline values: CDR1 SGHDN, CDR2 FVKESK. This CDR3 has 14 amino acids. This TCR derives from a woman between 50 and 59 years old with COVID-19, enrolled during active disease. The sequenced sample consisted of peripheral blood. The chain carries TRBV14 and TRBJ2-1; no definite D call. The CDR3 bases are TGTGCCAGCAGCCCCCGGGTGAGGCGCAATGAGCAGTTCTTC. Translated: CASSPRVRRNEQFF.